This T cell receptor beta chain came from a study of CXCR3-negative and CXCR3-positive naive CD8 T cells. Overall study context: Collectively, the libraries yielded some 150 million TRB reads in total, at about 1.5 +/- 0.3 million per library. Study observations and caveats: CXCR3-positive naive cells had TRB CDR3s that were more hydrophobic than CXCR3-negative naive cells had. Diversity was high in both naive subsets and much lower in memory cells.

About this clonotype: Its specificity is not known.

The germline CDR1 and CDR2 sequences are SEHNR and FQNEAQ (reference sequence). The CDR3 runs to 14 residues. The libraries of TRB cDNA were prepared using 5' RACE with UMI labels. Following a re-call of the 5' RACE reads, TCRdb has one entry per CDR3 protein and lacks DNA. This sample contains some 110,000 distinct CDR3 sequences. V gene TRBV7-9 combines with J gene TRBJ2-1; TCRdb gives TRBD2 as the D gene, but with no DNA this cannot be confirmed. Sequencing was done on a sample of naive CXCR3+ CD8+ T cells from blood. Subset in this sample: CD45RO-CCR7+CD27+CD95- naive CD8+ T cells expressing CXCR3 (TNR3+). This receptor was obtained from a human donor in good health. Some clones in this sample may be carry-over from other donors' samples. CDR3 in amino acids: CASSSDKGRNEQFF.